This TCR beta chain was recorded in a study of T cell responses to AZD1222 COVID-19 vaccine. Study-wide findings and caveats: Along spike, vaccine-associated CD4 TCRs were found throughout, with dominance at 160-218 and 743-854. Seropositive AZD1222 recipients at baseline numbered only five or six. Repertoire samples came only from after the peak T cell response.

Some clones are missing from TCRdb's copy, which holds only in-frame ones; the method was immunoSEQ multiplex PCR. The repertoire holds about 190,000 clones, with approximately 91% as singletons. With regard to this clone: The antigen is undetermined.

Between the trimmed V and J ends, which lost 10 bases and 3 bases, there was a span of 15 bases. The length of the CDR3 is 13 residues. Germline lookup yields CDR1 SGHTA and CDR2 FQGNSA. This sequence joins TRBV7-2 and TRBJ1-2, with D uncertain. The sample here was peripheral blood, taken on day 0 of AZD1222 vaccination. The source of this sequence is an adult in good health. The CDR3 protein is CATRAIGDYGYTF. The CDR3 DNA reads TGTGCCACGAGGGCCATAGGCGACTATGGCTACACCTTC.